The present T cell receptor beta chain was sequenced within a study of blood T cell repertoires in COVID-19. The repertoire was sequenced with immunoSEQ multiplex PCR; TCRdb's copy has only in-frame clones and lacks some. The sample yields hundreds of thousands of clones, 80% to 90% seen once. Germline lookup yields CDR1 LGHDT and CDR2 YNNKEL (reference sequence). CDR3 length: 17 amino acids. The V and J ends lost 4 bases and 4 bases, in that order; junction bases with no gene match: 6. The TCR sequence derives from a woman between 25 and 40 years old with active or convalescent COVID-19. The sequencing sample was made of peripheral blood. This chain connects TRBV3-1 (or the pseudogene TRBV3-2) to TRBJ2-3; the match to TRBD2 covers 15 bases. The CDR3: CASSLGLAGGRADTQYF. In nucleotides, the CDR3 is TGTGCCAGCAGCCTCGGACTAGCGGGGGGGCGGGCAGATACGCAGTATTTT.